These T cell receptor beta chains were read from a single sample in a study of cytomegalovirus exposure and HLA in healthy donors. The assay was immunoSEQ multiplex PCR, and TCRdb's table has in-frame clones only and misses some. The sample table sets out some 200,000 clones. The sequenced material came from PBMCs. The receptors stem from a girl aged 2 to 10 in good health and CMV-seropositive. Each CDR3 is given with its conserved first and last residue. D genes are given only for firm matches.

D gene | J gene | V gene | CDR3 protein | CDR3 DNA
TRBD1 | TRBJ1-2 | TRBV4-2 | CASSQDWTGPLGYTF | TGTGCCAGCAGCCAAGATTGGACAGGGCCCCTGGGCTACACCTTC
. | TRBJ1-6 | TRBV7-9 | CASSLARRGFEPLHF | TGTGCCAGCAGCTTAGCTCGAAGGGGATTCGAACCCCTCCACTTT
TRBD2 | TRBJ2-1 | TRBV7-2 | CASSYIAGGLFGNEQFF | TGTGCCAGCAGTTATATAGCGGGGGGACTTTTTGGGAATGAGCAGTTCTTC
. | TRBJ2-7 | TRBV6-1 | CASSTGPAYEQYF | TGTGCCAGCAGTACAGGTCCCGCCTACGAGCAGTACTTC
. | TRBJ1-5 | TRBV20-1 | CSLISDQPQHF | TGCAGCCTAATTAGTGATCAGCCCCAGCATTTT
TRBD1 | TRBJ1-1 | TRBV28 | CASRPGQAHTTEAFF | TGTGCCAGCAGACCTGGACAGGCCCATACAACTGAAGCTTTCTTT
TRBD1 | TRBJ1-1 | TRBV7-3 | CASSFGNTGDTEAFF | TGTGCCAGCAGCTTCGGGAATACAGGGGACACTGAAGCTTTCTTT
. | TRBJ1-3 | TRBV4-1 | CASSQDLFRGQSSGNTIYF | TGCGCCAGCAGCCAAGATTTATTCCGGGGACAATCCTCTGGAAACACCATATATTTT
TRBD1 | TRBJ1-1 | TRBV27 | CASRSLQGFTEAFF | TGTGCCAGTAGATCCTTACAGGGGTTCACTGAAGCTTTCTTT
. | TRBJ1-1 | TRBV29-1 | CSVSPGLGTEAFF | TGCAGCGTTAGCCCGGGATTGGGGACTGAAGCTTTCTTT
TRBD2 | TRBJ2-3 | TRBV5-1 | CASSLSGLAGVTDTQYF | TGCGCCAGCAGCTTGTCTGGACTAGCGGGAGTGACAGATACGCAGTATTTT
TRBD1 | TRBJ2-7 | TRBV10-1 | CASSEDRGYEQYF | TGCGCCAGCAGTGAGGACAGGGGCTACGAGCAGTACTTC
. | TRBJ1-4 | TRBV11-2 | CASSSRWGEKLFF | TGTGCCAGCAGCTCCCGGTGGGGCGAAAAACTGTTTTTT
. | TRBJ1-1 | TRBV28 | CASSPGGQPLEAFF | TGTGCCAGCAGTCCCGGCGGACAGCCGCTAGAAGCTTTCTTT
TRBD2 | TRBJ2-3 | TRBV27 | CASSLSPLSGSGTDTQYF | TGTGCCAGCAGTTTATCCCCACTTAGCGGGAGTGGGACAGATACGCAGTATTTT
TRBD1 | TRBJ2-7 | TRBV2 | CASRPGQGGSPYEQYF | TGTGCCAGCAGACCTGGACAGGGCGGATCACCCTACGAGCAGTACTTC
. | TRBJ2-3 | TRBV29-1 | CSVGRQYF | TGCAGCGTTGGGAGGCAGTATTTT
TRBD1 | TRBJ2-7 | TRBV15 | CAISTGDSTSQQYF | TGTGCCATCTCAACCGGGGACAGCACATCCCAGCAGTACTTC
TRBD2 | TRBJ2-7 | TRBV11-2 | CASSLGPAGLDYEQYF | TGTGCCAGCAGCTTAGGTCCAGCGGGACTCGACTACGAGCAGTACTTC
TRBD2 | TRBJ2-1 | TRBV7-6 | CASSLEGGRPSSYNEQFF | TGTGCCAGCAGCTTAGAGGGCGGGAGGCCTAGCTCCTACAATGAGCAGTTCTTC
. | TRBJ2-7 | TRBV2 | CASRSTLHSYEQYF | TGTGCCAGCAGGAGCACCCTCCACTCCTACGAGCAGTACTTC
TRBD2 | TRBJ2-1 | TRBV6-4 | CASSGSGRNDNEQFF | TGTGCCAGCAGTGGTAGCGGGAGGAATGACAATGAGCAGTTCTTC